This T cell receptor (beta chain) was identified in a study of control samples from healthy donors and cancer patients. Sequenced by immunoSEQ multiplex PCR; TCRdb stores in-frame clones only, minus some. The top ten clones hold around 20% of a sample with fewer than 95,000 clones, over 80% of them seen once. CDR1 and CDR2 (germline): PRHDT, FYEKMQ (reference sequence). CDR3 size: 13 residues. V dropped 1 base and J dropped 8 bases, with 9 bases sitting between them. This chain joins TRBV13 and TRBJ2-1; D is undetermined. The sample was blood. The TCR comes from a young man in good health. The CDR3 is CASSLAVRDEQFF. In DNA form, the CDR3 reads TGTGCCAGCAGCTTAGCTGTACGCGATGAGCAGTTCTTC.